These 18 T cell receptor beta chains were sequenced from one sample in a study of immunodeficiency (dated by TCRdb to between 2017 and 2020). Library construction relied on the immunoSEQ multiplex PCR assay. The table was pulled from immuneACCESS by TCRdb, which kept in-frame rearrangements only. Such tables lose some clones; where checked, under half of the loss comes from unresolved V genes, and the rest has no known cause. Here the sample has about 1,400 clones; 96% occur a single time. Clones ranked in the top ten supply more than 0.95% of the sample. The sequencing input was CD4+ T cells from blood. These receptors originate from a girl between 2 and 10 years old.

This chain joins TRBV5-8 and TRBJ2-2, with D hard to call. Germline assignment: CDR1 SGHTS and CDR2 YDEGEE. The CDR3 has 14 residues. With 5 bases removed from V and 5 bases from J, the gap between germline ends came to 13 bases. CDR3 amino acids: CASRPKTSTGELFF. Here the CDR3 DNA reads TGTGCCAGCAGACCCAAAACCTCGACCGGGGAGCTGTTTTTT.

The rearrangement joins TRBV7-2 to TRBJ1-2, with D possibly matching TRBD1 (6 bases). Germline CDR1 and CDR2: SGHTA and FQGNSA. This CDR3 region has 15 residues. Trimming removed 6 bases from V and 4 bases from J, with 18 bases in between. The CDR3 reads CASRSSPGGTYGYTF. CDR3 bases: TGTGCCAGCAGATCCTCGCCCGGGGGCACCTATGGCTACACCTTC.

The rearrangement links TRBV29-1 to TRBJ2-7; 7 nucleotides agree with TRBD1. Germline CDR1 and CDR2: SQVTM and ANQGSEA. J gave up 3 bases and V 2 bases, and 7 bases lay outside the gene matches. The CDR3 is 14 residues long. This CDR3 is CSVESPGQVYEQYF. The CDR3 DNA is TGCAGCGTTGAAAGCCCCGGACAGGTCTACGAGCAGTACTTC.

Comments on this clone: Relative to the germline gene, one junction end is altered; a read error may explain this. The chain has TRBV30 and TRBJ2-7; 8 bases map to TRBD1. Germline V CDR1 and CDR2: GTSNPN, SVGIG (reference sequence). CDR3 length: 11 residues. The CDR3 loop is CAWSVRGTGVF. The CDR3 bases are TGTGCCTGGAGTGTACGTGGGACAGGAGTCTTC.

The chain combines TRBV6-5 with TRBJ2-6; D unresolved. CDR1 is MNHEY and CDR2 is SVGAGI in the germline V gene. This CDR3 contains 16 residues. Deletions cut 0 bases from V and 0 bases from J, with 6 bases between. Here the CDR3 reads CASSYSGSSGANVLTF. CDR3 DNA: TGTGCCAGCAGTTACTCGGGCAGCTCTGGGGCCAACGTCCTGACTTTC.

This clone showed up just a few times. The genes are TRBV11-3 and TRBJ1-1, with TRBD1 as a possible D gene (6 bases). Germline loops: CDR1 SGHNT, CDR2 YENEEA. This CDR3 has 13 amino acids. V lost 5 bases and J 1 base, leaving 8 bases between the germline ends. The CDR3 reads CASSPGQNTEAFF. DNA for the CDR3: TGTGCCAGCAGCCCGGGACAGAACACTGAAGCTTTCTTT. Filled out from reference TRBV11-3 and TRBJ1-1, the complete variable domain reads EAGVVQSPRYKIIEKKQPVAFWCNPISGHNTLYWYLQNLGQGPELLIRYENEEAVDDSQLPKDRFSAERLKGVDSTLKIQPAELGDSAVYLCASSPGQNTEAFFGQGTRLTVV.

Here the CDR3 reads CASSIQTRWGELFF. CDR3 DNA sequence: TGTGCCAGTAGTATCCAGACTCGTTGGGGGGAGCTGTTTTTT. The rearrangement joins TRBV19 to TRBJ2-2; D not certain. CDR1 is LNHDA and CDR2 is SQIVND in the germline V gene (reference sequence). The CDR3 covers 14 residues. V lost 3 bases, J lost 8 bases, and 13 bases lay in between. Variable domain in full (rest from reference TRBV19 and TRBJ2-2): DGGITQSPKYLFRKEGQNVTLSCEQNLNHDAMYWYRQDPGQGLRLIYYSQIVNDFQKGDIAEGYSVSREKKESFPLTVTSAQKNPTAFYLCASSIQTRWGELFFGEGSRLTVL.

The chain recombines TRBV9 with TRBJ2-7, with 12 positions matching TRBD2. Germline V gene lookup returns CDR1 SGDLS and CDR2 YYNGEE. After removal of 4 bases from V and 4 bases from J, the junction contained 6 bases not matched to a gene. The CDR3 has 15 residues. The CDR3 is CASSSDGLAGYEQYF. In DNA, the CDR3 is TGTGCCAGCAGCTCTGACGGACTAGCGGGATACGAGCAGTACTTC.

This rearrangement joins TRBV27 to TRBJ2-2; 7 positions match TRBD1. V lost 7 bases and J lost 2; bases outside the gene matches: 4. The CDR3 loop spans 14 amino acids. Per germline, CDR1 MNHEY and CDR2 SMNVEV (reference sequence). The DNA of the CDR3 is TGTGCCAGCACAGGGGGTCCTAACACCGGGGAGCTGTTTTTT. This encodes CASTGGPNTGELFF.

In nucleotides, the CDR3 is TGTGCCAGCAGCCAGTTTGGACAGGACACAGATACGCAGTATTTT. This encodes CASSQFGQDTDTQYF. V usage is TRBV3-1 (or the pseudogene TRBV3-2) and J usage is TRBJ2-3; TRBD1 matches at 7 bases. The germline CDR1 and CDR2 sequences are LGHDT and YNNKEL (reference sequence). This CDR3 comprises 15 residues. V was clipped by 3 bases and J by 2 bases; unmatched bases: 5.

The V and J genes are TRBV4-1 and TRBJ1-4; D is ambiguous. The CDR3 is 13 residues long. The germline V and J ends were trimmed by 5 bases and 7 bases, with 11 bases remaining between them. Germline V gene lookup returns CDR1 MGHRA and CDR2 YSYEKL. The CDR3, as DNA: TGCGCCAGCAGCTCAGCGGTCTCTGAAAAACTGTTTTTT. It specifies CASSSAVSEKLFF.

The chain couples TRBV12-3 or TRBV12-4 to TRBJ1-4; D remains unclear. CDR3 length equals 13 residues. Trimming took off 3 bases at V and 14 bases at J, with 16 bases between the two ends. CDR3 in DNA: TGTGCCAGCAGTTTGAGCTCGCTCCCCCATCTGTTTTTT. Its translation: CASSLSSLPHLFF.

CDR3 nucleotide sequence: TGTGCCAGCTCACCGCGGACTGACGAAGCTTTCTTT. It translates to CASSPRTDEAFF. The V call is TRBV18, the J call TRBJ1-1; the D is unclear. V lost 3 bases, J lost 8 bases, and 10 bases lay in between. Looked up from germline, CDR1 is KGHSH and CDR2 is LQKENI. This CDR3 is built from 12 residues.

The chain combines TRBV18 with TRBJ1-1; possibly TRBD1 for D (5 bases). Germline lookup yields CDR1 KGHSH and CDR2 LQKENI. Trimming left V 1 base short and J 0 bases short, with 9 bases between. The CDR3 is 15 amino acids. The CDR3 DNA sequence: TGTGCCAGCTCACCACTCGGGACGGTGAACACTGAAGCTTTCTTT. This gives the protein CASSPLGTVNTEAFF.

The chain is built from TRBV5-1 and TRBJ2-1, with 9 positions matching TRBD1. Germline values: CDR1 SGHRS, CDR2 YFSETQ. This CDR3 region has 16 residues. V shed 2 bases and J 4 bases; nucleotides not matched to a gene: 7. Here the CDR3 DNA reads TGCGCCAGCAGCTTTAGTTGGGACAGGGAATACAATGAGCAGTTCTTC. It translates to CASSFSWDREYNEQFF.

This chain uses TRBV7-2 with TRBJ1-3, with D unresolved. The germline V and J ends were trimmed by 1 base and 1 base, with 5 bases remaining between them. Germline V gene sequence: CDR1 SGHTA, CDR2 FQGNSA. The CDR3 is made up of 14 amino acids. CDR3 bases: TGTGCCAGCAGCTTAGTGGCGTCTGGAAACACCATATATTTT. This codes for CASSLVASGNTIYF.

This chain joins TRBV11-3 and TRBJ2-1, with 8 nucleotides matching TRBD2. Germline CDR1 SGHNT, CDR2 YENEEA. The CDR3 has 17 residues. J gave up 5 bases and V 2 bases, and 11 bases lay outside the gene matches. Written as DNA, the CDR3 is TGTGCCAGCAGCTTATCAGGTTTAGCGGGATGGGACAATGAGCAGTTCTTC. It translates to CASSLSGLAGWDNEQFF.

This clone appeared once. The chain combines TRBV7-9 with TRBJ2-2; 8 bases align to TRBD2. The CDR3 has 16 residues. Per germline, CDR1 SEHNR and CDR2 FQNEAQ (reference sequence). Trimming at V came to 5 bases and at J to 4 bases, leaving 9 bases not matched to a gene. The CDR3 loop is CASSVRGTSLTGELFF. The CDR3 DNA reads as TGTGCCAGCAGCGTCCGCGGGACTAGTCTCACCGGGGAGCTGTTTTTT.